This is a list of T cell receptor beta chains from one sample in a study of OX40 agonist ivuxolimab in advanced cancers. Data came from immunoSEQ multiplex PCR; TCRdb stores just in-frame clones and leaves some out. The sample lists 60,000 to 65,000 clones, approximately 92% occurring once. Sample: CD4+ or CD8+ T cells sorted from blood, taken in a trial of the OX40 agonist ivuxolimab. All receptors come from an adult with an advanced solid tumor such as melanoma, head and neck, liver or kidney cancer. The CDR3 runs from the conserved cysteine through the conserved F or W. Fields, in order: D gene, clone size, J gene, V gene, CDR3 DNA, CDR3 protein. The D gene is left open where the match is weak. Expanded clones get a size class; other rows say once, few or many, or leave the size out.

D gene: -; clone size: -; J gene: TRBJ2-1; V gene: TRBV27; CDR3 DNA: TGTGCCAGCAGTTTACGGAGCTCCTACAATGAGCAGTTCTTC; CDR3 protein: CASSLRSSYNEQFF
D gene: TRBD1; clone size: -; J gene: TRBJ1-2; V gene: TRBV5-1; CDR3 DNA: TGCGCCAGCAGCTTCGGGACAGGGCCTGGCTACACCTTC; CDR3 protein: CASSFGTGPGYTF
D gene: TRBD1; clone size: -; J gene: TRBJ2-1; V gene: TRBV19; CDR3 DNA: TGTGCCAGTAGTCTCCGGGACAGGGGTTACAATGAGCAGTTCTTC; CDR3 protein: CASSLRDRGYNEQFF
D gene: TRBD2; clone size: -; J gene: TRBJ2-1; V gene: TRBV9; CDR3 DNA: TGTGCCAGCAGCGTGGCGGGAGACTCCTACAATGAGCAGTTCTTC; CDR3 protein: CASSVAGDSYNEQFF
D gene: -; clone size: -; J gene: TRBJ1-4; V gene: TRBV15; CDR3 DNA: TGTGCCACCAGCAGGACCCAAGGCGAGGAAAAACTGTTTTTT; CDR3 protein: CATSRTQGEEKLFF
D gene: -; clone size: -; J gene: TRBJ1-1; V gene: TRBV7-8; CDR3 DNA: TGTGCCAGCAGCCAGACCACAGGGTTGGCTGAAGCTTTCTTT; CDR3 protein: CASSQTTGLAEAFF
D gene: -; clone size: -; J gene: TRBJ1-6; V gene: TRBV5-6; CDR3 DNA: TGTGCCAGCAGCCCCAGGAATAATTCACCCCTCCACTTT; CDR3 protein: CASSPRNNSPLHF
D gene: -; clone size: -; J gene: TRBJ1-1; V gene: TRBV18; CDR3 DNA: TGTGCCAGCTCACCCCAGGGGAACACTGAAGCTTTCTTT; CDR3 protein: CASSPQGNTEAFF
D gene: TRBD1; clone size: -; J gene: TRBJ1-1; V gene: TRBV5-1; CDR3 DNA: TGCGCCAGCCGACTGAGCTGGACAGGGTCCACTGAAGCTTTCTTT; CDR3 protein: CASRLSWTGSTEAFF
D gene: TRBD1; clone size: once; J gene: TRBJ2-2; V gene: TRBV6-5; CDR3 DNA: TGTGCCAGCAGCCAGGGGGCTGGCGGGGAGCTGTTTTTT; CDR3 protein: CASSQGAGGELFF
D gene: -; clone size: -; J gene: TRBJ2-5; V gene: TRBV5-1; CDR3 DNA: TGCGCCAGCAGCCCACGGACAGATTCGGAGACCCAGTACTTC; CDR3 protein: CASSPRTDSETQYF
D gene: TRBD1; clone size: -; J gene: TRBJ2-2; V gene: TRBV15; CDR3 DNA: TGTGCCACCAGCAGAGACTTTTGGACAGGGAACACCGGGGAGCTGTTTTTT; CDR3 protein: CATSRDFWTGNTGELFF
D gene: -; clone size: few; J gene: TRBJ2-2; V gene: TRBV29-1; CDR3 DNA: TGCAGCGTTGACGCGACGAACACCGGGGAGCTGTTTTTT; CDR3 protein: CSVDATNTGELFF
D gene: TRBD1; clone size: -; J gene: TRBJ1-1; V gene: TRBV27; CDR3 DNA: TGTGCCAGCAGTCGGGACAGGGAGTCCGGCACTGAAGCTTTCTTT; CDR3 protein: CASSRDRESGTEAFF
D gene: -; clone size: -; J gene: TRBJ2-7; V gene: TRBV6-6; CDR3 DNA: TGTGCCAGCAGTTACGTCCAGGGGGGGAGGTACGAGCAGTACTTC; CDR3 protein: CASSYVQGGRYEQYF
D gene: TRBD2; clone size: -; J gene: TRBJ2-1; V gene: TRBV10-1; CDR3 DNA: TGCGCCACCGCGGGGGGTTTGTACAATGAGCAGTTCTTC; CDR3 protein: CATAGGLYNEQFF
D gene: -; clone size: -; J gene: TRBJ2-1; V gene: TRBV2; CDR3 DNA: TGTGCCAGCAGTGAGTACGGGAGCTCCTACAATGAGCAGTTCTTC; CDR3 protein: CASSEYGSSYNEQFF
D gene: TRBD1; clone size: -; J gene: TRBJ2-3; V gene: TRBV5-1; CDR3 DNA: TGCGCCAGCAGCTTGGGAGACAGGGATGCAGATACGCAGTATTTT; CDR3 protein: CASSLGDRDADTQYF
D gene: -; clone size: -; J gene: TRBJ2-7; V gene: TRBV7-9; CDR3 DNA: TGTGCCAGCAGCCCTGGTGGTTTGTGGGAGCAGTACTTC; CDR3 protein: CASSPGGLWEQYF
D gene: -; clone size: -; J gene: TRBJ2-3; V gene: TRBV29-1; CDR3 DNA: TGCAGCGTTTTCTTTGGGGTTTCACATACGCAGTATTTT; CDR3 protein: CSVFFGVSHTQYF
D gene: -; clone size: -; J gene: TRBJ1-1; V gene: TRBV5-1; CDR3 DNA: TGCGCCAGCAGCCCCCGGCAGGGCCTGAACACTGAAGCTTTCTTT; CDR3 protein: CASSPRQGLNTEAFF
D gene: TRBD2; clone size: -; J gene: TRBJ2-7; V gene: TRBV2; CDR3 DNA: TGTGCCAGCACCCGGGGACTAGCGGGGGGCAGCTACTACGAGCAGTACTTC; CDR3 protein: CASTRGLAGGSYYEQYF
D gene: TRBD1; clone size: -; J gene: TRBJ2-3; V gene: TRBV27; CDR3 DNA: TGTGCCAGCAGTTTTACAGGGGGCGCAGATACGCAGTATTTT; CDR3 protein: CASSFTGGADTQYF
D gene: -; clone size: -; J gene: TRBJ1-1; V gene: TRBV10-2; CDR3 DNA: TGCGCCAGCAGTGAGAGGATGGCGAACACTGAAGCTTTCTTT; CDR3 protein: CASSERMANTEAFF
D gene: TRBD1; clone size: -; J gene: TRBJ1-6; V gene: TRBV7-9; CDR3 DNA: TGTGCCAGCAGCTTACAGGGGGCCTATAATTCACCCCTCCACTTT; CDR3 protein: CASSLQGAYNSPLHF
D gene: TRBD2; clone size: -; J gene: TRBJ2-3; V gene: TRBV11-2; CDR3 DNA: TGTGCCAGCAGCGCCGGGAGGCCTAGCACAGATACGCAGTATTTT; CDR3 protein: CASSAGRPSTDTQYF
D gene: -; clone size: once; J gene: TRBJ1-5; V gene: TRBV6-1; CDR3 DNA: TGTGCCAGCAGTGCCGGCGTTGGGAGGGGCCTATATAGCAATCAGCCCCAGCATTTT; CDR3 protein: CASSAGVGRGLYSNQPQHF
D gene: TRBD2; clone size: once; J gene: TRBJ2-1; V gene: TRBV5-1; CDR3 DNA: TGCGCCAGCAGCTCGGAGGGCCGGACTAGACAACAGTTCTTC; CDR3 protein: CASSSEGRTRQQFF
D gene: TRBD2; clone size: -; J gene: TRBJ2-7; V gene: TRBV14; CDR3 DNA: TGTGCCAGCAGTATTAGCGGGGCCTACGAGCAGTACTTC; CDR3 protein: CASSISGAYEQYF
D gene: TRBD2; clone size: -; J gene: TRBJ2-7; V gene: TRBV25-1; CDR3 DNA: TGTGCCAGCAGTGATGGGACTAGCGGGTTTAGCCGCGAGCAGTACTTC; CDR3 protein: CASSDGTSGFSREQYF
D gene: TRBD1; clone size: -; J gene: TRBJ2-7; V gene: TRBV5-4; CDR3 DNA: TGTGCCAGCAGCTACGGGACAGGTGCCTACGAGCAGTACTTC; CDR3 protein: CASSYGTGAYEQYF
D gene: -; clone size: -; J gene: TRBJ1-4; V gene: TRBV29-1; CDR3 DNA: TGCAGCGTTACTACCTCTACAACTAATGAAAAACTGTTTTTT; CDR3 protein: CSVTTSTTNEKLFF
D gene: TRBD2; clone size: -; J gene: TRBJ2-1; V gene: TRBV11-2; CDR3 DNA: TGTGCCAGCAGTTTGACTAGCGGGAGTTACAATGAGCAGTTCTTC; CDR3 protein: CASSLTSGSYNEQFF
D gene: TRBD2; clone size: -; J gene: TRBJ2-3; V gene: TRBV7-2; CDR3 DNA: TGTGCCAGCAGCTTAGATCTAGCGGGAGTTGGTGGGCTTACAGATACGCAGTATTTT; CDR3 protein: CASSLDLAGVGGLTDTQYF
D gene: -; clone size: -; J gene: TRBJ2-5; V gene: TRBV6-5; CDR3 DNA: TGTGCCAGCAGGTCACCGGGTCGTCGAGAGACCCAGTACTTC; CDR3 protein: CASRSPGRRETQYF
D gene: TRBD2; clone size: -; J gene: TRBJ2-5; V gene: TRBV29-1; CDR3 DNA: TGCAGCGTGGGAGCGGGGGGGGACGGGAAGACCCAGTACTTC; CDR3 protein: CSVGAGGDGKTQYF
D gene: TRBD1; clone size: -; J gene: TRBJ1-1; V gene: TRBV4-1; CDR3 DNA: TGCGCCAGCAGATCGACAGGGTTGACTGAAGCTTTCTTT; CDR3 protein: CASRSTGLTEAFF
D gene: -; clone size: few; J gene: TRBJ1-1; V gene: TRBV12-5; CDR3 DNA: TGTGCTAGTGGTTTGGTTCTTGGCAGCAGCATGAACACTGAAGCTTTCTTT; CDR3 protein: CASGLVLGSSMNTEAFF
D gene: -; clone size: -; J gene: TRBJ1-2; V gene: TRBV28; CDR3 DNA: TGTGCCAGCAGCCAATTGTCAGGGGGCTACACCTTC; CDR3 protein: CASSQLSGGYTF
D gene: -; clone size: -; J gene: TRBJ2-3; V gene: TRBV28; CDR3 DNA: TGTGCCAGCAGTACGCCTCACAGGGCAGGGGATACGCAGTATTTT; CDR3 protein: CASSTPHRAGDTQYF
D gene: -; clone size: -; J gene: TRBJ1-2; V gene: TRBV25-1; CDR3 DNA: TGTGCCAGCAGTGATCAGGGTTGGAGGGGCTACACCTTC; CDR3 protein: CASSDQGWRGYTF
D gene: -; clone size: -; J gene: TRBJ1-5; V gene: TRBV18; CDR3 DNA: TGTGCCAGCTCACTATCAGGGTTTACCAATCAGCCCCAGCATTTT; CDR3 protein: CASSLSGFTNQPQHF
D gene: TRBD1; clone size: -; J gene: TRBJ2-2; V gene: TRBV5-1; CDR3 DNA: TGCGCCAGCAGCTTCTTGACAGGGGGAATCACCGGGGAGCTGTTTTTT; CDR3 protein: CASSFLTGGITGELFF
D gene: -; clone size: few; J gene: TRBJ1-6; V gene: TRBV15; CDR3 DNA: TGTGCCACCAGCAGGACAGGTTCCTATAATTCACCCCTCCACTTT; CDR3 protein: CATSRTGSYNSPLHF
D gene: TRBD1; clone size: -; J gene: TRBJ1-1; V gene: TRBV4-2; CDR3 DNA: TGTGCCAGCAGCCAAGAGGAGGACAGGGGGCACAAAGCTTTCTTT; CDR3 protein: CASSQEEDRGHKAFF
D gene: -; clone size: few; J gene: TRBJ1-5; V gene: TRBV4-2; CDR3 DNA: TGTGCCAGCAGCCAAGACAGCGGCAATCAGCCCCAGCATTTT; CDR3 protein: CASSQDSGNQPQHF
D gene: -; clone size: -; J gene: TRBJ2-5; V gene: TRBV29-1; CDR3 DNA: TGCAGCGTTGTTGGCCAGGGAGGCGGAGAGACCCAGTACTTC; CDR3 protein: CSVVGQGGGETQYF
D gene: -; clone size: -; J gene: TRBJ1-3; V gene: TRBV18; CDR3 DNA: TGTGCCAGCTCACCACAGGGGCAGGAATTCACTGGAAACACCATATATTTT; CDR3 protein: CASSPQGQEFTGNTIYF
D gene: -; clone size: once; J gene: TRBJ2-2; V gene: TRBV23-1; CDR3 DNA: TGCGCCACCATCCAGGACGGGCCTAACCCCGGGGAGCTGTTTTTT; CDR3 protein: CATIQDGPNPGELFF
D gene: -; clone size: -; J gene: TRBJ2-1; V gene: TRBV2; CDR3 DNA: TGTGCCAGCGGCCGGGAGATTGACAATGAGCAGTTCTTC; CDR3 protein: CASGREIDNEQFF